The 9 T cell receptor beta chains presented below share a single source sample, sequenced in a study of identical twins. TCRdb reprocessed the 5' RACE reads via MiXCR and lists one record per CDR3 protein. The sample consists of 1.5 million to 2 million distinct CDR3 sequences, about 30% of them appearing once. The sample taken for sequencing was cord blood. The receptors stem from a newborn girl in good health.

V gene TRBV5-1 combines with J gene TRBJ2-4; D is possibly TRBD1 (7 bases). The germline V gene encodes CDR1 SGHRS and CDR2 YFSETQ. Trimming removed 0 bases from V and 2 bases from J, with 12 bases in between. The CDR3 runs to 16 residues. The CDR3 bases are TGCGCCAGCAGCTTGGACAGGGGACTTTCCAAAAACATTCAGTACTTC. Its translation: CASSLDRGLSKNIQYF.

This CDR3 is CSARDKGDQPQHF. In nucleotides, the CDR3 is TGCAGTGCTAGAGATAAAGGAGATCAGCCCCAGCATTTT. The chain uses TRBV20-1 and TRBJ1-5; unclear D gene. V was clipped by 0 bases and J by 5 bases, with 8 bases between them. The CDR3 covers 13 residues. The germline gives CDR1 DFQATT, CDR2 SNEGSKA (reference sequence).

Only a few counts were recorded for this clonotype. CDR3 DNA sequence: TGCAGTGCCGGTGTCGGGGCGGCCAAAAACATTCAGTACTTC. Amino acids: CSAGVGAAKNIQYF. The J gene is TRBJ2-4, the V gene TRBV20-1; D tentatively fits TRBD1 or TRBD2 (5 bases each). Trimming cost V 6 bases and J 1 base, with 13 bases left between them. This CDR3 region has 14 residues. Germline V gene lookup returns CDR1 DFQATT and CDR2 SNEGSKA (reference sequence).

This clonotype was counted between two and nine times. The chain combines TRBV3-1 with TRBJ2-1; tentatively, D is TRBD2 (6 bases). Germline CDR1 and CDR2: LGHDT and YNNKEL (reference sequence). V was clipped by 1 base and J by 8 bases, with 15 bases between them. The CDR3 length is 15 residues. In DNA, the CDR3 is TGTGCCAGCAGCCAAGTTACGGTGGGAGGCGATGAGCAGTTCTTC. Protein sequence: CASSQVTVGGDEQFF.

The chain couples TRBV10-2 to TRBJ2-1; TRBD1 matches 8 bases. The J call is in doubt because the DNA end fits TRBJ2-7 better. The CDR3 is 14 residues long. CDR1 is WSHSY, CDR2 SAAADI, per germline. This chain's CDR3 is CASKTGQALYEQYF. CDR3 DNA sequence: TGCGCCAGCAAGACGGGACAGGCCCTCTACGAGCAGTACTTC.

Ten or more counts support this clonotype. The chain joins TRBV29-1 to TRBJ1-1; D might be TRBD1 (5 bases). The germline V and J ends were trimmed by 1 base and 4 bases, with 7 bases remaining between them. The CDR3 has 12 amino acids. The germline CDR1 and CDR2 sequences are SQVTM and ANQGSEA. The CDR3 DNA reads as TGCAGCGTTGAAGGGGGCGGCACTGAAGCTTTCTTT. It specifies CSVEGGGTEAFF.

Note on this clonotype: Germline is not matched at one junction end, which may reflect a read error. The chain uses TRBV12-3 or TRBV12-4 and TRBJ1-5, with a possible D match to TRBD1 (6 bases). The CDR3 contains 14 residues. CDR3 protein: CVSSLGASNQPQHF. The CDR3 nucleotides are TGTGTCAGCAGTTTGGGGGCTAGCAATCAGCCCCAGCATTTT.

This clonotype appeared a few times. The chain carries TRBV4-2 and TRBJ2-7; the match to TRBD2 covers 12 bases. J was trimmed by 1 base and V by 5 bases; bases with no gene match: 6. Germline V lookup: CDR1 LGHNA, CDR2 YNFKEQ. The CDR3 consists of 16 residues. CDR3 coding DNA: TGTGCCAGCAGCGGGGGAGGACTAGCGGGATCCTACGAGCAGTACTTC. It codes for CASSGGGLAGSYEQYF.

This clonotype was seen more than once but under ten times. The V and J genes are TRBV14 and TRBJ2-1; TRBD1 matches 11 bases. The CDR3 spans 17 residues. Germline lookup yields CDR1 SGHDN and CDR2 FVKESK. With V trimmed by 1 base and J by 6 bases, 8 bases remained unmatched. The CDR3 reads CASSQVGGQGALNEQFF. CDR3 bases: TGTGCCAGCAGCCAAGTGGGAGGACAGGGGGCCCTCAATGAGCAGTTCTTC.